A single T cell receptor beta chain is shown here with its context. Generated by immunoSEQ multiplex PCR, the TCRdb table keeps only in-frame clones and is missing some. The data show some 50,000 clones, around 80% seen once. Germline CDR1 SNHLY, CDR2 FYNNEI. CDR3 size: 14 residues. V lost 1 base and J 5 bases, leaving 8 bases between the germline ends. This entry is derived from a study of blood T cell repertoires in COVID-19. Background on the study: T cells, B-cell-depleted T cells, or PBMCs supplied cDNA or gDNA.

Sequencing was carried out using peripheral blood. The clonotype comes from a woman older than 75 with acute or convalescent COVID-19. This chain uses TRBV2 with TRBJ2-2, with D uncertain. Written as DNA, the CDR3 is TGTGCCAGCAGTGAAGGAGCCGATACCGGGGAGCTGTTTTTT. Residues: CASSEGADTGELFF.